The following is a T cell receptor (beta chain) sequence with its context. The antigen this receptor binds is unknown. Per-base qualities were not stored, and no clone one base away is much larger. Collaborating institutions collected whole blood in K2EDTA tubes following their own protocols. For TCRbeta analysis, collaborators shipped samples in one of three forms: frozen whole blood, isolated PBMCs, or DNA extracted from either of those sample types. TCRbeta CDR3 regions were amplified from genomic DNA by means of the immunoSEQ Assay, a bias-controlled multiplex PCR. Regarding the original processing steps: Nucleated cell counts per sample were estimated from amplification of reference gene primers within the assay. To quantify the absolute abundance of each unique TCRbeta CDR3 rearrangement, sequence reads were collapsed and filtered. For each sample, productive Simpson clonality was calculated as the square root of Simpson's diversity index over productive rearrangements. Here the immuneACCESS table is served through TCRdb, limited to in-frame sequences with V and J called. Missing clones are a known gap in these copies; in checked studies unresolved V genes cover under half, and the rest lacks a known reason. V, J and clone size are those of that table, while D and trimming were read from the DNA. The sample table records more than 85,000 clones; 65% to 90% of these occur just once. The ten largest clonotypes hold around 3.9% of the sample.

Relative to germline, V is 1 base shorter and J is 0 bases shorter, with 11 bases between their ends. The CDR3, from cysteine to phenylalanine, totals 16 residues. Only the CDR3 DNA is retained, 48 bases long and in frame from the first base. According to the germline V gene, CDR1 reads KGHSH and CDR2 reads LQKENI. This sample is drawn from a study of blood T cell repertoires in COVID-19 (dated by TCRdb to the early 2020s). Background on the whole study: The collaborator samples originated in the United States, Italy and Spain and spanned the acute and convalescent phases of COVID-19. The material from the prospective study consisted of cDNA or gDNA derived from T cells, B-cell-depleted T cells, or PBMCs. Deeply sampled blood TCRbeta repertoires from subjects exposed to, actively infected with, or recovered from COVID-19 were included in the dataset. A freely available public database, intended as a resource for researchers studying the immune response to SARS-CoV-2, is where the repertoires were released. Samples came from the ongoing ImmuneRACE study (first 160 participants) plus 1,254 subjects from 6 global collaborators. The sample metadata nearly always contained a de-identified subject ID, COVID-19 status, age in years and sex. HLA class I and class II types, where available, came from metadata supplied by the sample provider rather than from assay-based typing. Findings and caveats that apply to the study as a whole: The quantity of clinical and demographic metadata differed by source and by participant and was supplied without curation.

The sample comprised peripheral blood. The TCR comes from a man in his fifties or sixties with acute or convalescent COVID-19. The chain employs TRBV18 and TRBJ2-3; the D segment could be TRBD1, given 6 matching bases. The DNA sequence follows: TGTGCCAGCTCACCACTCCTAGGACAGAGCACAGATACGCAGTATTTT. This codes for CASSPLLGQSTDTQYF.